The next 3 T cell receptor beta chains were all read from a single sample in a study of shared clonotypes between healthy human individuals. TCRdb's table, derived via immunoSEQ multiplex PCR, lists solely in-frame clones and lacks some. This table has 2 million to 2.5 million clones, approximately 95% appearing once. Sequenced: naive CD4+ T cells sorted from blood. Subset meaning: CD45RA+ positively selected. These receptors all come from a man younger than 30 in good health.

The J gene is TRBJ1-1, the V gene TRBV2; D is possibly TRBD1 (6 bases). Germline values: CDR1 SNHLY, CDR2 FYNNEI. The CDR3 runs to 14 residues. Trimming stripped 3 bases from V and 1 base from J, with 9 bases between. CDR3 amino acids: CASSDPGANTEAFF. CDR3 coding DNA: TGTGCCAGCAGTGATCCAGGGGCGAACACTGAAGCTTTCTTT.

The V call is TRBV10-3, the J call TRBJ2-7, with D tentatively TRBD2 (5 bases). Trimming removed 0 bases at V and 3 bases at J, with 12 bases between. The CDR3 length is 15 residues. Germline V gene lookup returns CDR1 ENHRY and CDR2 SYGVKD. The CDR3 region has the DNA TGTGCCATCAGTGAGTCGAGGAGGATGGACTACGAGCAGTACTTC. Translated, it gives CAISESRRMDYEQYF.

The chain has TRBV7-2 and TRBJ2-4; D gene uncertain. The ends were cut back, 1 base at V and 10 bases at J, with 8 bases in the middle. CDR3 size: 12 residues. The germline CDR1 and CDR2 sequences are SGHTA and FQGNSA. The CDR3 protein is CASSLVTGIQYF. The CDR3 DNA is TGTGCCAGCAGCTTAGTCACCGGGATTCAGTACTTC.